Each of the 27 T cell receptor beta chains below was sequenced from the same sample in a study of T cell clusters in autoimmune cytopenias. TRB was amplified by touch-down multiplex PCR, primer pools A and B combined. No DNA is given; TCRdb re-called the multiplex PCR reads and lists each CDR3 protein once. This sample carries 4,000 to 6,000 distinct CDR3 sequences, with over 15% going to the ten biggest clones. TRB amplification used roughly 250 ng of peripheral blood genomic DNA. The sample was also reused in another study, on T cell repertoires in aging, cancer and after chemotherapy.

Sequenced input: peripheral blood. The receptors were gathered from a human donor in good health.

This clonotype is medium-sized by frequency. The chain is built from TRBV19 and TRBJ2-3; as DNA is missing, the TRBD1 call by TCRdb cannot be tested. CDR3 length equals 13 residues. Germline V gene data show CDR1 as LNHDA and CDR2 as SQIVND (reference sequence). This CDR3 is CASSRTGTDTQYF.

Measured by frequency, this clonotype is medium-sized (0.01 to 0.1%). The chain joins TRBV29-1 to TRBJ2-1; TCRdb designates TRBD2, a call that cannot be tested without DNA. Looked up from germline, CDR1 is SQVTM and CDR2 is ANQGSEA. This CDR3 comprises 12 residues. The CDR3 loop reads CSVDSPYNEQFF.

The V gene is TRBV11-2, the J gene TRBJ2-7; TCRdb selects TRBD2, and the lack of DNA leaves this call unchecked. Germline CDR1 is SGHAT and CDR2 is FQNNGV. This CDR3 has 15 amino acids. CDR3 sequence: CASSTSMGLSYEQYF.

This clonotype is classed as medium-sized (0.01 to 0.1%) by frequency. The chain carries TRBV5-6 and TRBJ2-1; the D call of TRBD1 rests on TCRdb alone, since no DNA is present to check it. The CDR3 totals 13 residues. The germline gives CDR1 SGHDT, CDR2 YYEEEE. CDR3 sequence: CASSSGTDNEQFF.

The rearrangement joins TRBV6-5 to TRBJ1-1. This CDR3 comprises 12 residues. CDR1 is MNHEY, CDR2 SVGAGI, per germline. The CDR3 here is CASRSSNTEAFF.

This clonotype is medium-sized (0.01 to 0.1%) by frequency. V gene TRBV12-3 or TRBV12-4 combines with J gene TRBJ2-7; TCRdb's D call of TRBD1 is untestable without DNA. The CDR3 runs 15 residues. CDR3 region: CASSFPRQGSSEQYF.

The V gene is TRBV6-2 or TRBV6-3, the J gene TRBJ1-4; the D gene TCRdb calls, TRBD1, cannot be checked with no DNA. The length of the CDR3 is 15 residues. CDR1 is MNHEY, CDR2 SVGEGT, per germline. CDR3 in amino acids: CASSDRGQGGEKLFF.

V is TRBV27 and J is TRBJ2-7; TCRdb designates TRBD1, a call that cannot be tested without DNA. CDR3 length: 16 residues. The germline V gene encodes CDR1 MNHEY and CDR2 SMNVEV (reference sequence). The CDR3 spells CASSSPFGTAYYEQYF.

V and J are TRBV19 and TRBJ2-7; the D call from TCRdb, TRBD2, cannot be confirmed without DNA. The CDR3 has 13 amino acids. CDR1 LNHDA and CDR2 SQIVND come from the germline V gene (reference sequence). Here the CDR3 reads CASSIGGGNEQYF.

The chain links TRBV15 to TRBJ2-3; as DNA is missing, the TRBD1 call by TCRdb cannot be tested. CDR1 is LNHNV, CDR2 YYDKDF, per germline (reference sequence). The CDR3 length is 15 residues. The CDR3: CATSGGGLSTDTQYF.

V gene TRBV6-2 or TRBV6-3 combines with J gene TRBJ1-1. CDR3 length: 12 amino acids. Germline CDR1 and CDR2: MNHEY and SVGEGT. CDR3 protein: CASSYSGYEAFF.

This clonotype is classed as medium-sized (0.01 to 0.1%) by frequency. The chain is built from TRBV7-2 and TRBJ2-7; TCRdb indicates TRBD1, and absent DNA this call remains unverified. CDR3 length: 14 amino acids. In germline, CDR1 is SGHTA, CDR2 FQGNSA. CDR3 region: CASRPDRASGEQYF.

The V and J genes are TRBV11-1 and TRBJ1-1; TCRdb proposes TRBD1, but this gene call is untestable without DNA. CDR3 length equals 14 residues. CDR1 is SGHAT and CDR2 is FQDESV in the germline V gene (reference sequence). The CDR3 reads CASSPRQGITEAFF.

This chain uses TRBV5-6 with TRBJ1-1; TCRdb calls TRBD1, which cannot be checked without DNA. The CDR3 loop spans 15 amino acids. Germline values: CDR1 SGHDT, CDR2 YYEEEE. This CDR3 is CASRGRLEIGTEAFF. The complete variable domain, with remaining parts taken from reference TRBV5-6 and TRBJ1-1, reads DAGVTQSPTHLIKTRGQQVTLRCSPKSGHDTVSWYQQALGQGPQFIFQYYEEEERQRGNFPDRFSGHQFPNYSSELNVNALLLGDSALYLCASRGRLEIGTEAFFGQGTRLTVV.

V and J are TRBV27 and TRBJ2-7; TCRdb outputs TRBD2, but without DNA this stays unchecked. This CDR3 contains 15 residues. Germline V gene sequence: CDR1 MNHEY, CDR2 SMNVEV (reference sequence). The CDR3 is CASSPLAGDVYEQYF.

Frequency places this clonotype as medium-sized. The genes are TRBV6-2 or TRBV6-3 and TRBJ2-2; TCRdb's D gene call, TRBD1, goes unchecked for lack of DNA. This CDR3 has 16 residues. Germline CDR1 reads MNHEY; CDR2 reads SVGEGT. This CDR3 is CASRSRGSRNTGELFF.

This rearrangement joins TRBV27 to TRBJ2-3; lacking DNA, the TRBD1 call made by TCRdb goes unchecked. CDR1 MNHEY and CDR2 SMNVEV come from the germline V gene (reference sequence). CDR3 length equals 16 residues. Here the CDR3 reads CASTQRRDRGTDTQYF.

This chain links TRBV5-6 with TRBJ1-2; TCRdb picks TRBD1, but there is no DNA to check that call. Germline CDR1 is SGHDT and CDR2 is YYEEEE. This CDR3 is built from 16 residues. The CDR3 here is CASSLGLGTGDYGYTF.

This clonotype is deemed medium-sized by its frequency. The chain carries TRBV19 and TRBJ1-2; TCRdb lists TRBD1, though no DNA is available to test this call. Germline-derived CDR1 and CDR2 are LNHDA and SQIVND (reference sequence). The CDR3 loop spans 14 amino acids. CDR3: CASSIGGGSGGYTF. The variable domain in full, with the rest retrieved from reference TRBV19 and TRBJ1-2, is DGGITQSPKYLFRKEGQNVTLSCEQNLNHDAMYWYRQDPGQGLRLIYYSQIVNDFQKGDIAEGYSVSREKKESFPLTVTSAQKNPTAFYLCASSIGGGSGGYTFGSGTRLTVV.

Judged by frequency, this clonotype is medium-sized. The chain carries TRBV30 and TRBJ2-3; the D call from TCRdb, TRBD1, cannot be confirmed without DNA. Germline assignment: CDR1 GTSNPN and CDR2 SVGIG (reference sequence). CDR3 length: 15 residues. The CDR3 region is CAWSVGQGGGDTQYF.

CDR3 in amino acids: CAWSAGTGNGYTF. The chain recombines TRBV30 with TRBJ1-2; as DNA is missing, the TRBD1 call by TCRdb cannot be tested. CDR1 and CDR2 from the germline V gene are GTSNPN and SVGIG (reference sequence). CDR3 length: 13 amino acids.

This chain's CDR3 is CASSSPGTEAFF. The V gene is TRBV7-9, the J gene TRBJ1-1; TCRdb's D gene call, TRBD1, goes unchecked for lack of DNA. The CDR3 is made up of 12 amino acids. Germline CDR1 reads SEHNR; CDR2 reads FQNEAQ (reference sequence).

In terms of frequency, this clonotype is medium-sized. The gene calls are TRBV12-3 or TRBV12-4 and TRBJ2-2; TCRdb reports TRBD1, a call that lacks DNA to check it against. This CDR3 has 15 residues. CDR3 loop: CASRTGQGGTGELFF.

V gene TRBV12-3 or TRBV12-4 combines with J gene TRBJ1-6; the TRBD1 assignment by TCRdb is unverifiable without DNA. This CDR3 is built from 14 residues. CDR3 loop: CASSFRTGGSPLHF.

This clonotype is labeled medium-sized based on frequency. This sequence joins TRBV12-3 or TRBV12-4 and TRBJ2-2; TCRdb selects TRBD1, and the lack of DNA leaves this call unchecked. The CDR3 is 15 amino acids. This CDR3 reads CASSPGQLNTGELFF.

This sequence joins TRBV6-2 or TRBV6-3 and TRBJ1-1. The germline CDR1 and CDR2 sequences are MNHEY and SVGEGT. The CDR3 extends over 13 amino acids. This CDR3 is CASRKPLNTEAFF.

J is TRBJ2-7 and V is TRBV6-5. The CDR3 runs to 13 residues. Germline lookup yields CDR1 MNHEY and CDR2 SVGAGI. The CDR3 reads CASSVQDSYEQYF.